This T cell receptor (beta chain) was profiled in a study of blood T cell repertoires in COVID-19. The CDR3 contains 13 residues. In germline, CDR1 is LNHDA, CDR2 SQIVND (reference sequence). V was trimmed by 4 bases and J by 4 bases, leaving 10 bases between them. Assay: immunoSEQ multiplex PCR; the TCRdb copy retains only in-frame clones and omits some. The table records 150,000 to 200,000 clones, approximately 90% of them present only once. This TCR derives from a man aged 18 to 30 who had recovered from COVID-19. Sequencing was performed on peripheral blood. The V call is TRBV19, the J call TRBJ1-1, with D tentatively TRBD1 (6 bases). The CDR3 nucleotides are TGTGCCAGTAGTACCTTAGGGGGCACTGAAGCTTTCTTT. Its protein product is CASSTLGGTEAFF. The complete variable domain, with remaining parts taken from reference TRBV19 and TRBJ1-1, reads DGGITQSPKYLFRKEGQNVTLSCEQNLNHDAMYWYRQDPGQGLRLIYYSQIVNDFQKGDIAEGYSVSREKKESFPLTVTSAQKNPTAFYLCASSTLGGTEAFFGQGTRLTVV.